This T cell receptor (beta chain) originates from a study of blood T cell repertoires in COVID-19. Study overall: Acute and convalescent COVID-19 specimens originated in the United States, Italy and Spain. T cells, B-cell-depleted T cells, or PBMCs supplied cDNA or gDNA.

Seattle patients were enrolled while actively infected and followed longitudinally. Original analysis: Researchers report that nucleated cell counts were estimated from reference gene primer amplification. The protocol was immunoSEQ multiplex PCR, while the TCRdb copy is restricted to in-frame clones and leaves out a portion. V, J and clone size are taken as reported in that table, and D and trimming were inferred from the DNA itself. The table lists some 200,000 clones, 82% of them singletons. The specimen was peripheral blood. The clonotype originates from an older woman with COVID-19, enrolled during active disease.

CDR3 DNA: TGTGCCAGCTCACGATCCGGACCCGGAGGGCTCGGCTACACCTTC. This translates into CASSRSGPGGLGYTF. J is TRBJ1-2 and V is TRBV18; D gene ambiguous. CDR3 length equals 15 residues. V was trimmed by 4 bases and J by 8 bases, leaving 20 bases between them. Germline V gives CDR1 KGHSH, CDR2 LQKENI.